Below are 18 T cell receptor beta chains sequenced from a single sample in a study of blood T cell repertoires in COVID-19. This table comes from immunoSEQ multiplex PCR, and its TCRdb copy is limited to in-frame clones, with some not included. This sample has a few hundred thousand clones, with about nine tenths found just once. Material: PBMCs or T cells enriched from blood (not recorded which). The receptors were sampled from a young man who had recovered from COVID-19.

This sequence joins TRBV12-3 or TRBV12-4 and TRBJ1-4, with no clear D. V was clipped by 0 bases and J by 7 bases, with 6 bases between them. This CDR3 contains 13 residues. CDR3 protein: CASSLAGREKLFF. Here the CDR3 DNA reads TGTGCCAGCAGTTTAGCCGGTCGTGAAAAACTGTTTTTT.

This sequence joins TRBV19 and TRBJ1-4, with a possible D match to TRBD1 (6 bases). With 6 bases removed from V and 8 bases from J, the gap between germline ends came to 19 bases. This CDR3 spans 15 amino acids. Germline loops: CDR1 LNHDA, CDR2 SQIVND (reference sequence). Here the CDR3 reads CASRGIQQGGEKLFF. The CDR3 region has the DNA TGTGCCAGTAGAGGGATACAACAGGGTGGGGAAAAACTGTTTTTT.

This chain uses TRBV9 with TRBJ1-3; 7 bases match TRBD1. The CDR3 is 14 amino acids. In germline, CDR1 is SGDLS, CDR2 YYNGEE. The trim removed 4 bases at V and 4 bases at J, leaving 5 bases unmatched. Here the CDR3 reads CASSPEGGGNTIYF. CDR3 DNA sequence: TGTGCCAGCAGCCCGGAAGGGGGCGGAAACACCATATATTTT. The whole variable domain, remainder taken from reference TRBV9 and TRBJ1-3, is DSGVTQTPKHLITATGQRVTLRCSPRSGDLSVYWYQQSLDQGLQFLIQYYNGEERAKGNILERFSAQQFPDLHSELNLSSLELGDSALYFCASSPEGGGNTIYFGEGSWLTVV.

This clone has only a few counts. V is TRBV2 and J is TRBJ1-1; D remains unclear. Between the trimmed V and J ends, which lost 8 bases and 5 bases, there was a span of 21 bases. Per germline, CDR1 SNHLY and CDR2 FYNNEI. CDR3 length: 15 amino acids. The CDR3 here is CASSRDGREGTEAFF. In DNA form, the CDR3 reads TGTGCCAGCTCTCGGGATGGGCGAGAGGGAACTGAAGCTTTCTTT.

The V and J genes are TRBV2 and TRBJ2-1; 8 bases are shared with TRBD1. This CDR3 has 17 amino acids. CDR1 is SNHLY and CDR2 is FYNNEI in the germline V gene. Trimming cost V 7 bases and J 4 bases; bases outside gene matches: 15. The CDR3 loop reads CASTGQGPSLIYNEQFF. The CDR3 DNA reads as TGTGCCAGCACTGGACAGGGTCCCTCATTAATTTACAATGAGCAGTTCTTC.

This rearrangement joins TRBV5-5 to TRBJ2-1; 9 bases map to TRBD2. Trimming cost V 4 bases and J 5 bases; bases outside gene matches: 10. The CDR3 has 16 amino acids. Germline assignment: CDR1 SGHKS and CDR2 YYEKEE (reference sequence). The CDR3 nucleotides read TGTGCCAGCAGCACCAAGCGGGAGGACCGTAACAATGAGCAGTTCTTC. Translating gives CASSTKREDRNNEQFF.

The CDR3 spells CASSPEGRRVSGNTIYF. CDR3 bases: TGTGCCAGCTCACCGGAGGGGCGTCGCGTCTCTGGAAACACCATATATTTT. This chain joins TRBV18 and TRBJ1-3, with D maybe TRBD1 (5 bases). Germline CDR1 reads KGHSH; CDR2 reads LQKENI. V lost 3 bases, J lost 0 bases, and 15 bases lay in between. The CDR3 consists of 17 residues.

This clone was seen only once. The chain joins TRBV5-4 to TRBJ2-7; D unresolved. Germline CDR1 reads SGHNT; CDR2 reads YYREEE (reference sequence). The CDR3 consists of 14 residues. Trimming removed 1 base at V and 6 bases at J, with 14 bases between. CDR3 DNA: TGTGCCAGCAGCTTGCAACAGATATCTTCCGAGCAGTACTTC. It encodes CASSLQQISSEQYF.

The rearrangement uses TRBV27 and TRBJ2-1; unclear D gene. CDR3 length: 15 amino acids. The germline gives CDR1 MNHEY, CDR2 SMNVEV (reference sequence). V gave up 3 bases and J gave up 0 bases, with 9 bases separating them. CDR3 residues: CASSFISSSYNEQFF. CDR3 nucleotide sequence: TGTGCCAGCAGTTTCATATCCAGCTCCTACAATGAGCAGTTCTTC.

The chain has TRBV19 and TRBJ1-2, with 8 bases that match TRBD1. Germline loops: CDR1 LNHDA, CDR2 SQIVND (reference sequence). After removal of 7 bases from V and 8 bases from J, the junction contained 9 bases not matched to a gene. This CDR3 comprises 13 residues. CDR3 nucleotide sequence: TGTGCCAGTACCGGACAGGGAATTACGGGCTACACCTTC. Translating it yields CASTGQGITGYTF. The full variable domain, with the rest looked up from reference TRBV19 and TRBJ1-2, is DGGITQSPKYLFRKEGQNVTLSCEQNLNHDAMYWYRQDPGQGLRLIYYSQIVNDFQKGDIAEGYSVSREKKESFPLTVTSAQKNPTAFYLCASTGQGITGYTFGSGTRLTVV.

About this clone: This same CDR3 is encoded by further DNA sequences in the sample. V is TRBV29-1 and J is TRBJ1-4; a possible D gene is TRBD1 (6 bases). The V end was cut by 1 base, the J end by 5 bases, with 8 bases between. Per germline, CDR1 SQVTM and CDR2 ANQGSEA. The CDR3 has 13 residues. CDR3 region: CSVEGQGNEKLFF. The CDR3 nucleotides read TGCAGCGTTGAAGGTCAGGGGAATGAAAAACTGTTTTTT.

The CDR3 DNA reads TGTGCCAGCAGCTTAGGCGCCAACGTCCTGACTTTC. This codes for CASSLGANVLTF. The V call is TRBV7-3, the J call TRBJ2-6; D gene unclear. Germline V gene data show CDR1 as SGHTA and CDR2 as FQGTGA. The CDR3 is made up of 12 amino acids. V was clipped by 2 bases and J by 7 bases, with 3 bases between them.

The V call is TRBV11-1, the J call TRBJ1-2, with D perhaps TRBD1 (6 bases). Trimming pared 5 bases from V and 4 bases from J, leaving 17 bases between. This CDR3 contains 15 residues. The V gene's germline CDR1 is SGHAT and CDR2 FQDESV (reference sequence). CDR3 amino acids: CASSPGQSLFYGYTF. The CDR3 nucleotides are TGTGCCAGCAGCCCCGGACAGAGCTTATTCTATGGCTACACCTTC.

V usage is TRBV28 and J usage is TRBJ1-1; tentatively, D is TRBD1 (5 bases). Germline V lookup: CDR1 MDHEN, CDR2 SYDVKM. The CDR3 loop spans 15 amino acids. Between the trimmed V and J ends, which lost 2 bases and 5 bases, there was a span of 15 bases. CDR3 sequence reads: CASSLDQGMRTEAFF. Written as DNA, the CDR3 is TGTGCCAGCAGTTTAGATCAGGGTATGCGAACTGAAGCTTTCTTT.

This clone was seen a single time. The genes are TRBV27 and TRBJ1-2; 8 bases are a match to TRBD1. The CDR3 loop spans 12 amino acids. Per germline, CDR1 MNHEY and CDR2 SMNVEV (reference sequence). With V trimmed by 7 bases and J by 8 bases, 6 bases remained unmatched. CDR3 region: CASTDRGGGYTF. CDR3 sequence (DNA): TGTGCCAGCACCGACAGGGGAGGCGGCTACACCTTC.

The chain joins TRBV5-1 to TRBJ1-1, with 8 bases lining up with TRBD1. This CDR3 is 15 amino acids long. CDR1 and CDR2 from the germline V gene are SGHRS and YFSETQ. Trimming at V came to 4 bases and at J to 0 bases, leaving 5 bases not matched to a gene. The CDR3 DNA reads TGCGCCAGCAGCGCCGAGACAGGGGTGAACACTGAAGCTTTCTTT. It specifies CASSAETGVNTEAFF.

This clone occurred once. The chain's CDR3 is CASSSRGGTGKTGRLFF. The CDR3 nucleotides read TGTGCCAGCAGCTCTAGGGGGGGGACCGGTAAAACTGGACGCCTGTTTTTT. The V and J genes are TRBV7-8 and TRBJ1-4; D possibly corresponds to TRBD1 (6 bases). The length of the CDR3 is 17 residues. Germline V CDR1 and CDR2: SGHVS, FQNEAQ. V was pared by 4 bases and J by 14 bases, with 29 bases between. The full variable domain, in which reference TRBV7-8 and TRBJ1-4 provide the parts outside the CDR3, is GAGVSQSPRYKVAKRGQDVALRCDPISGHVSLFWYQQALGQGPEFLTYFQNEAQLDKSGLPSDRFFAERPEGSVSTLKIQRTQQEDSAVYLCASSSRGGTGKTGRLFFGSGTQLSVL.

The chain uses TRBV6-1 and TRBJ2-7; 8 bases align to TRBD1. Germline V gives CDR1 MNHNS, CDR2 SASEGT. V lost 2 bases and J lost 5; bases outside the gene matches: 8. The CDR3 has 15 residues. The CDR3 protein is CASSENAGGADEQYF. The CDR3 DNA is TGTGCCAGCAGTGAAAACGCAGGGGGCGCAGACGAGCAGTACTTC.